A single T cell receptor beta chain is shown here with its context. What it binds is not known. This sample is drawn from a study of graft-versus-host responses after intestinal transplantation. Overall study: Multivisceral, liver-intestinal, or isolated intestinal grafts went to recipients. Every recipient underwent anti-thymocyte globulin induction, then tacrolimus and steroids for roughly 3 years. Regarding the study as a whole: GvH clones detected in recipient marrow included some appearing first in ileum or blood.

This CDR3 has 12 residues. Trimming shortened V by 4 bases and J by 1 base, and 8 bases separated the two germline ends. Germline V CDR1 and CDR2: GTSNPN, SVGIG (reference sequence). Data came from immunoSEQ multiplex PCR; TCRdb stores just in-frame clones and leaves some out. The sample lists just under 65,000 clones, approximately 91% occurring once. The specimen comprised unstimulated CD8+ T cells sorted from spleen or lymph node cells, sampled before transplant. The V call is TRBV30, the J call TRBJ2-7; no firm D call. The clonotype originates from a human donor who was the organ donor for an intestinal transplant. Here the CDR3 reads CAWIAESYEQYF. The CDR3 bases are TGTGCCTGGATAGCCGAATCCTACGAGCAGTACTTC.